A single sample is the source of the 9 T cell receptor beta chains below, sequenced in a study of T cells in Graves' hyperthyroidism and ophthalmopathy. Authors of the study amplified TCR beta CDR3 regions from RNA transcripts. Initially, a first-round RT-PCR of the TCR CDR3 employed the HTBI primer set. TCRdb fed the multiplex PCR reads into MiXCR, producing one record per CDR3 protein. This sample yields about 600,000 distinct CDR3 sequences, of which roughly a sixth are seen a single time; under 3.5% belongs to the top ten. The sequenced sample consisted of blood. These TCRs come from a woman aged 40 to 50 with Graves' ophthalmopathy.

A few counts support this clonotype. The chain has TRBV2 and TRBJ2-3, with TRBD2 as a possible D gene (5 bases). The ends were cut back, 10 bases at V and 4 bases at J, with 12 bases in the middle. The CDR3 consists of 12 residues. Germline V gene lookup returns CDR1 SNHLY and CDR2 FYNNEI. The CDR3 DNA reads TGTGCCACCCGGACTGGTGCAGATACGCAGTATTTT. Amino acids: CATRTGADTQYF.

This clonotype was observed many times. The gene calls are TRBV4-1 and TRBJ1-1, with a weak D call TRBD1 (5 bases). Germline V gene data show CDR1 as MGHRA and CDR2 as YSYEKL. This CDR3 spans 16 amino acids. V gave up 4 bases and J gave up 3 bases, with 18 bases separating them. CDR3 nucleotides: TGCGCCAGCAGCCGAACCCAGGGACGGGTGGACACTGAAGCTTTCTTT. It translates to CASSRTQGRVDTEAFF.

This clonotype was seen more than once but under ten times. The chain carries TRBV7-6 and TRBJ1-1; D might be TRBD1 (5 bases). Germline CDR1 is SGHVS and CDR2 is FNYEAQ. Trimming removed 2 bases at V and 7 bases at J, with 8 bases between. This CDR3 is 12 amino acids long. The CDR3 region is CASSLTGGEAFF. CDR3 DNA: TGTGCCAGCAGCTTAACCGGGGGTGAAGCTTTCTTT.

This clonotype was detected a few times. The V and J genes are TRBV29-1 and TRBJ2-1; tentatively, D is TRBD2 (5 bases). The V and J ends lost 2 bases and 6 bases respectively, with 14 bases between them. The CDR3 totals 14 residues. In germline, CDR1 is SQVTM, CDR2 ANQGSEA. Here the CDR3 reads CSVERLLEGNEQFF. CDR3 in DNA: TGCAGCGTTGAAAGGCTGCTCGAGGGCAATGAGCAGTTCTTC.

Ten or more counts support this clonotype. The V gene is TRBV2, the J gene TRBJ2-7, with 8 nucleotides matching TRBD1. Germline V CDR1 and CDR2: SNHLY, FYNNEI. V dropped 5 bases and J dropped 6; count of bases not matched to a gene: 3. The CDR3 runs 12 residues. CDR3 coding DNA: TGTGCCAGCAGTCACAGGGGGGTCGAGCAGTACTTC. This codes for CASSHRGVEQYF.

This clonotype was counted many times. The V call is TRBV5-1, the J call TRBJ2-1, with 12 positions matching TRBD2. The germline CDR1 and CDR2 sequences are SGHRS and YFSETQ. The CDR3 consists of 16 residues. After removal of 2 bases from V and 4 bases from J, the junction contained 4 bases not matched to a gene. The CDR3 DNA sequence: TGCGCCAGCAGCTTCCTCACTAGCGGGAGGTACAATGAGCAGTTCTTC. Its translation is CASSFLTSGRYNEQFF. The full variable domain, completed using reference TRBV5-1 and TRBJ2-1, is KAGVTQTPRYLIKTRGQQVTLSCSPISGHRSVSWYQQTPGQGLQFLFEYFSETQRNKGNFPGRFSGRQFSNSRSEMNVSTLELGDSALYLCASSFLTSGRYNEQFFGPGTRLTVL.

This clonotype has a handful of counts. The chain carries TRBV30 and TRBJ2-1; D not certain. This CDR3 comprises 12 residues. The V gene's germline CDR1 is GTSNPN and CDR2 SVGIG (reference sequence). Trimming left V 0 bases short and J 8 bases short, with 8 bases between. CDR3 sequence (DNA): TGTGCCTGGAGTGTACGAAGCCATGAGCAGTTCTTC. Protein sequence: CAWSVRSHEQFF. The full variable domain, with the rest looked up from reference TRBV30 and TRBJ2-1, is SQTIHQWPATLVQPVGSPLSLECTVEGTSNPNLYWYRQAAGRGLQLLFYSVGIGQISSEVPQNLSASRPQDRQFILSSKKLLLSDSGFYLCAWSVRSHEQFFGPGTRLTVL.

The V call is TRBV19, the J call TRBJ2-3; TRBD2 matches at 9 bases. CDR1 is LNHDA, CDR2 SQIVND, per germline (reference sequence). There are 14 residues in the CDR3. The V segment lost 5 bases and the J segment 6 bases; nucleotides outside the gene matches: 6. The CDR3 protein is CASSGLAGSDTQYF. The DNA for the CDR3 is TGTGCCAGTAGTGGTCTAGCGGGATCGGATACGCAGTATTTT.

This clonotype was seen only a few times. The CDR3 protein is CASRPGQNTEAFF. The CDR3 DNA reads as TGTGCCAGCAGACCCGGACAGAACACTGAAGCTTTCTTT. The chain recombines TRBV27 with TRBJ1-1, with TRBD1 as a possible D gene (5 bases). Trimming cost V 6 bases and J 1 base, with 9 bases left between them. The CDR3 has 13 amino acids. Germline CDR1 MNHEY, CDR2 SMNVEV (reference sequence).